This is a list of T cell receptor beta chains from one sample in a study of blood T cell repertoires in COVID-19. Using immunoSEQ multiplex PCR, the repertoire was profiled, and TCRdb retains in-frame clones only, with some absent. Among 150,000 to 200,000 clones listed, 85% to 95% were seen once. Input material: peripheral blood. The source of these receptors is a woman aged 60-75 years with COVID-19, enrolled during active disease. The CDR3 runs from the conserved cysteine through the conserved F or W. Each record gives: CDR3 DNA, CDR3 protein, V gene, J gene, D gene, clone size. D genes are given only for firm matches. Size is omitted from some rows. Given values are once, few, many or a class for expanded clones.

CDR3 DNA: TGTGCCAGCCAGGGGACAGTTAGCAATCAGCCCCAGCATTTT
CDR3 protein: CASQGTVSNQPQHF
V gene: TRBV6-5
J gene: TRBJ1-5
D gene: TRBD1
clone size: once

CDR3 DNA: TGTGCCAGCAGCCGCGACGGAGGCCTAGACTACGAGCAGTACTTC
CDR3 protein: CASSRDGGLDYEQYF
V gene: TRBV7-2
J gene: TRBJ2-7
D gene: NA
clone size: NA

CDR3 DNA: TGTGCCAGCAGTTCAGGGGATAATTCACCCCTCCACTTT
CDR3 protein: CASSSGDNSPLHF
V gene: TRBV6-6
J gene: TRBJ1-6
D gene: NA
clone size: NA

CDR3 DNA: TGTGCCAGTAGTATACAGGGGGAGGTGAACACTGAAGCTTTCTTT
CDR3 protein: CASSIQGEVNTEAFF
V gene: TRBV19
J gene: TRBJ1-1
D gene: TRBD1
clone size: NA

CDR3 DNA: TGCGCCAGCAGCCAAGAGACAGGGCGGAAGGTTTTT
CDR3 protein: CASSQETGRKVF
V gene: TRBV4-1
J gene: TRBJ1-4
D gene: TRBD1
clone size: NA

CDR3 DNA: TGTGCCAGCAGTTTATCGTACAGGGCGGCCTATAATTCACCCCTCCACTTT
CDR3 protein: CASSLSYRAAYNSPLHF
V gene: TRBV27
J gene: TRBJ1-6
D gene: NA
clone size: NA

CDR3 DNA: TGCGCCAGCAGCCGATCCCGAGTTCCTCCCTCTGGGGCCAACGTCCTGACTTTC
CDR3 protein: CASSRSRVPPSGANVLTF
V gene: TRBV4-3
J gene: TRBJ2-6
D gene: NA
clone size: NA

CDR3 DNA: TGTGCCAGCAGCTTAGCGGGGGAGGGACAGGGAAACATTCAGTACTTC
CDR3 protein: CASSLAGEGQGNIQYF
V gene: TRBV11-1
J gene: TRBJ2-4
D gene: TRBD1
clone size: once

CDR3 DNA: TGTGCCAGCAGTGCGACTAGCGGGGGGTATGAGCAGTTCTTC
CDR3 protein: CASSATSGGYEQFF
V gene: TRBV6-4
J gene: TRBJ2-1
D gene: TRBD2
clone size: NA

CDR3 DNA: TGTGCCAGCAGTGCCTCGGGGACTAGGCCCGACGAGCAGTTCTTC
CDR3 protein: CASSASGTRPDEQFF
V gene: TRBV6-4
J gene: TRBJ2-1
D gene: TRBD2
clone size: once

CDR3 DNA: TGTGCCAGCAGCCCGGGGACAGTACATAGCTACACCTTC
CDR3 protein: CASSPGTVHSYTF
V gene: TRBV9
J gene: TRBJ1-2
D gene: TRBD1
clone size: NA

CDR3 DNA: TGTGCCAGTAGTATAGATCGGCGTAGTGATCGACAGAATCAGCCCCAGCATTTT
CDR3 protein: CASSIDRRSDRQNQPQHF
V gene: TRBV19
J gene: TRBJ1-5
D gene: NA
clone size: NA

CDR3 DNA: TGTGCCAGCTCACCAGGGACAGGGGGTACCTACGAGCAGTACTTC
CDR3 protein: CASSPGTGGTYEQYF
V gene: TRBV18
J gene: TRBJ2-7
D gene: TRBD1
clone size: NA

CDR3 DNA: TGTGCCAGGCCACCAACAGGGACAGGGAATCAAAAACACCCTCCCTACGAGCAGTACTTC
CDR3 protein: CARPPTGTGNQKHPPYEQYF
V gene: TRBV3-1/TRBV3-2
J gene: TRBJ2-7
D gene: TRBD1
clone size: NA

CDR3 DNA: TGTGCCATCAGTGAGTCGGTGGGGGCAGGATATGGCTACACCTTC
CDR3 protein: CAISESVGAGYGYTF
V gene: TRBV10-3
J gene: TRBJ1-2
D gene: NA
clone size: NA

CDR3 DNA: TGTGCCAGCAGTCCACAGGGGTTTGAGTATGGCTACACCTTC
CDR3 protein: CASSPQGFEYGYTF
V gene: TRBV6-6
J gene: TRBJ1-2
D gene: TRBD1
clone size: NA

CDR3 DNA: TGTGCCAGCAGCTTCCACGGATTTACAGGTTCACCCCTCCACTTT
CDR3 protein: CASSFHGFTGSPLHF
V gene: TRBV13
J gene: TRBJ1-6
D gene: NA
clone size: NA